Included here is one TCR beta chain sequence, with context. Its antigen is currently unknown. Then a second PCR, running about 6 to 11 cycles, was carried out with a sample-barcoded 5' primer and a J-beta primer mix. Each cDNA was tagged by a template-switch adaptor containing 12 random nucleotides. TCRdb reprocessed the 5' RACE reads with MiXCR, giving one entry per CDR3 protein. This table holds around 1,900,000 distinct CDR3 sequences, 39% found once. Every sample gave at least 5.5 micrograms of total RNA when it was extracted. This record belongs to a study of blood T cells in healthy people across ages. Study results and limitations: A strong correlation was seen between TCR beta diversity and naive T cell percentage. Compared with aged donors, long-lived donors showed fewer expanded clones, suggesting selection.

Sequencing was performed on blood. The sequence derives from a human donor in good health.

Here the CDR3 DNA reads TGCGCCAGCAGCCAAGGAGGGGGATTGGTAAGGGGCTACACCTTC. This translates into CASSQGGGLVRGYTF. The V gene is TRBV4-1, the J gene TRBJ1-2; weak D call: TRBD1 (6 bases). With 1 base removed from V and 8 bases from J, the gap between germline ends came to 17 bases. Germline CDR1 reads MGHRA; CDR2 reads YSYEKL. This CDR3 spans 15 amino acids.